This T cell receptor beta chain appears in the sequencing data of a study of blood T cell repertoires in COVID-19. Per the authors' pipeline: It was from reference gene primer amplification that nucleated cell counts were estimated. Profiled with immunoSEQ multiplex PCR; TCRdb holds only in-frame clones, not every one. D and trimming come from the DNA, and the V and J calls and clone size come from that table. The table includes 300,000 to 400,000 clones, about 87% detected once. This clonotype originated in a woman aged 50 to 60 with COVID-19, enrolled during active disease. The sequenced material came from peripheral blood.

The CDR3 sequence: CASSAAGEQYF. The CDR3 DNA reads as TGTGCCAGCAGTGCGGCGGGGGAGCAGTACTTC. The J gene is TRBJ2-7, the V gene TRBV2, with D possibly TRBD2 on 6 matching bases. Trimming left V 4 bases short and J 7 bases short, with 8 bases between. CDR3 size: 11 residues. Per the germline V gene, CDR1 is SNHLY and CDR2 is FYNNEI.